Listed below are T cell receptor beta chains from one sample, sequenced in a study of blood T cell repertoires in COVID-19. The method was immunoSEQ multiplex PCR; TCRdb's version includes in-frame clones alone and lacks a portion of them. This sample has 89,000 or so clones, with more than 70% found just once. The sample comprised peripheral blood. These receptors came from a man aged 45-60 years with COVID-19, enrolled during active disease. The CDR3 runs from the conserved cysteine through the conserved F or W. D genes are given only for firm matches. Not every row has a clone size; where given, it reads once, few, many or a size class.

CDR3 protein: CASSGGQVTGELFF; CDR3 DNA: TGTGCCAGCAGCGGGGGACAGGTGACCGGGGAGCTGTTTTTT; J gene: TRBJ2-2; clone size: once; D gene: TRBD1; V gene: TRBV9
CDR3 protein: CASWQGEAFF; CDR3 DNA: TGTGCCAGTTGGCAGGGTGAAGCTTTCTTT; J gene: TRBJ1-1; clone size: NA; D gene: NA; V gene: TRBV25-1
CDR3 protein: CASSPSVVRQYMNTEAFF; CDR3 DNA: TGCGCCAGCAGCCCATCGGTAGTCAGACAGTACATGAACACTGAAGCTTTCTTT; J gene: TRBJ1-1; clone size: NA; D gene: NA; V gene: TRBV5-1
CDR3 protein: CASKDGTGNTGELFF; CDR3 DNA: TGTGCCAGCAAGGACGGGACAGGGAACACCGGGGAGCTGTTTTTT; J gene: TRBJ2-2; clone size: NA; D gene: TRBD1; V gene: TRBV5-6
CDR3 protein: CATQLDFYGYTF; CDR3 DNA: TGTGCCACCCAGCTGGACTTCTATGGCTACACCTTC; J gene: TRBJ1-2; clone size: NA; D gene: NA; V gene: TRBV28
CDR3 protein: CSHSQDPNYGYTF; CDR3 DNA: TGCAGCCATTCACAGGACCCTAACTATGGCTACACCTTC; J gene: TRBJ1-2; clone size: NA; D gene: NA; V gene: TRBV29-1
CDR3 protein: CASSYSTGSGGRTQYF; CDR3 DNA: TGTGCCAGCAGTTACTCGACTGGTAGCGGGGGGCGTACGCAGTATTTT; J gene: TRBJ2-3; clone size: NA; D gene: TRBD2; V gene: TRBV6-5
CDR3 protein: CASSIRLGGNNEQFF; CDR3 DNA: TGTGCCAGCAGCATCCGGCTCGGAGGAAACAATGAGCAGTTCTTC; J gene: TRBJ2-1; clone size: NA; D gene: NA; V gene: TRBV11-2
CDR3 protein: CASRKGQGPDGYTF; CDR3 DNA: TGCGCCAGCAGGAAGGGACAGGGACCGGATGGCTACACCTTC; J gene: TRBJ1-2; clone size: NA; D gene: TRBD1; V gene: TRBV5-1
CDR3 protein: CASSQSGLAGSNTGELFF; CDR3 DNA: TGTGCCAGCAGCCAGTCGGGACTAGCGGGGTCGAACACCGGGGAGCTGTTTTTT; J gene: TRBJ2-2; clone size: NA; D gene: TRBD2; V gene: TRBV4-2
CDR3 protein: CASSLREVRSTEAFF; CDR3 DNA: TGTGCCAGCAGCCTCAGGGAGGTGAGGAGCACTGAAGCTTTCTTT; J gene: TRBJ1-1; clone size: NA; D gene: NA; V gene: TRBV6-5
CDR3 protein: CASSPDSYNEQFF; CDR3 DNA: TGTGCCAGCAGCCCAGACAGCTACAATGAGCAGTTCTTC; J gene: TRBJ2-1; clone size: NA; D gene: NA; V gene: TRBV7-3
CDR3 protein: CASSQWGESYTF; CDR3 DNA: TGTGCCAGCAGCCAATGGGGGGAGAGTTACACCTTC; J gene: TRBJ1-2; clone size: NA; D gene: NA; V gene: TRBV3-1/TRBV3-2
CDR3 protein: CASSLSPGGMEFF; CDR3 DNA: TGTGCCAGCAGTTTATCGCCGGGGGGGATGGAATTCTTT; J gene: TRBJ1-1; clone size: NA; D gene: NA; V gene: TRBV27
CDR3 protein: CASGVGEGYGYTF; CDR3 DNA: TGTGCCAGCGGGGTAGGGGAGGGGTATGGCTACACCTTC; J gene: TRBJ1-2; clone size: NA; D gene: NA; V gene: TRBV21-1
CDR3 protein: CASSLRRGEYNEQFF; CDR3 DNA: TGTGCCAGCAGCTTGAGGCGGGGGGAATACAATGAGCAGTTCTTC; J gene: TRBJ2-1; clone size: NA; D gene: TRBD2; V gene: TRBV5-5
CDR3 protein: CASSRTGVQNTEAFF; CDR3 DNA: TGCGCCAGCAGCCGGACAGGGGTCCAGAACACTGAAGCTTTCTTT; J gene: TRBJ1-1; clone size: NA; D gene: TRBD1; V gene: TRBV5-1
CDR3 protein: CASSQEYRGRTEAFF; CDR3 DNA: TGTGCCAGCAGCCAAGAATACAGGGGGCGGACTGAAGCTTTCTTT; J gene: TRBJ1-1; clone size: NA; D gene: TRBD1; V gene: TRBV3-1/TRBV3-2
CDR3 protein: CASREWGHSNQPQHF; CDR3 DNA: TGTGCCAGTAGAGAATGGGGACACAGCAATCAGCCCCAGCATTTT; J gene: TRBJ1-5; clone size: NA; D gene: NA; V gene: TRBV19
CDR3 protein: CASSDFPSGTEAFF; CDR3 DNA: TGCGCCAGCAGTGATTTTCCTTCCGGCACTGAAGCTTTCTTT; J gene: TRBJ1-1; clone size: NA; D gene: NA; V gene: TRBV10-1
CDR3 protein: CASSLVGREETQYF; CDR3 DNA: TGTGCCAGCAGCTTAGTAGGCAGGGAAGAGACCCAGTACTTC; J gene: TRBJ2-5; clone size: few; D gene: NA; V gene: TRBV7-9
CDR3 protein: CASSFNSGAVPPSYEQYF; CDR3 DNA: TGTGCCAGCAGCTTTAATTCTGGAGCGGTCCCACCATCCTACGAGCAGTACTTC; J gene: TRBJ2-7; clone size: NA; D gene: NA; V gene: TRBV5-4
CDR3 protein: CASSPREGGNIQYF; CDR3 DNA: TGTGCCAGCAGCCCGCGTGAGGGCGGGAACATTCAGTACTTC; J gene: TRBJ2-4; clone size: NA; D gene: NA; V gene: TRBV7-9
CDR3 protein: CASSYGLGQGNSPLHF; CDR3 DNA: TGTGCCAGCAGCTATGGTCTCGGACAGGGGAATTCACCCCTCCACTTT; J gene: TRBJ1-6; clone size: NA; D gene: TRBD1; V gene: TRBV5-8
CDR3 protein: CSASPINYGYTF; CDR3 DNA: TGCAGTGCTAGTCCAATTAACTATGGCTACACCTTC; J gene: TRBJ1-2; clone size: NA; D gene: NA; V gene: TRBV20-1